The rows below give T cell receptor beta chains drawn from one sample of a study of beta chain features in type 1 diabetes. Profiled with immunoSEQ multiplex PCR; TCRdb holds only in-frame clones, not every one. The data contain roughly 730,000 clones, about an eighth of them singletons. Sequenced: naive CD4+ T cells from blood. All receptors derive from a man aged 18 to 29 with type 1 diabetes. Each CDR3 is given with its conserved first and last residue. D genes are given only for firm matches. Expanded clones are given a class, and other clones once, few, many or no size at all.

J	V	D	size	CDR3	DNA
TRBJ1-3	TRBV10-3	NA	few	CAISESRGNTIYF	TGTGCCATCAGTGAGTCGAGGGGAAACACCATATATTTT
TRBJ1-1	TRBV19	NA	NA	CASRYRVGTEAFF	TGTGCCAGCCGTTACAGGGTGGGCACTGAAGCTTTCTTT
TRBJ2-7	TRBV6-1	NA	NA	CASSEQDPGREYEQYF	TGTGCCAGCAGTGAACAGGATCCGGGGAGAGAATACGAGCAGTACTTC
TRBJ1-1	TRBV7-2	NA	NA	CASSLGGANTEAFF	TGTGCCAGCAGCTTAGGAGGGGCGAACACTGAAGCTTTCTTT
TRBJ1-6	TRBV4-1	TRBD1	few	CASSQPWTGNNSPLHF	TGCGCCAGCAGCCAACCCTGGACAGGCAATAATTCACCCCTCCACTTT
TRBJ1-5	TRBV7-9	NA	NA	CASSSKLGQGINQPQHF	TGTGCCAGCAGCTCCAAACTCGGGCAGGGGATCAATCAGCCCCAGCATTTT
TRBJ1-1	TRBV2	NA	NA	CASSEAWGFTEAFF	TGTGCCAGCAGTGAAGCTTGGGGCTTCACTGAAGCTTTCTTT
TRBJ1-1	TRBV13	NA	NA	CASSLESLTEAFF	TGTGCCAGCAGCTTAGAATCCCTCACTGAAGCTTTCTTT
TRBJ2-7	TRBV11-3	NA	few	CASSLGTDSYEQYF	TGTGCCAGCAGCCTTGGGACGGATTCCTACGAGCAGTACTTC
TRBJ1-5	TRBV27	NA	few	CASSPPGNQPQHF	TGTGCCAGCAGTCCGCCCGGCAATCAGCCCCAGCATTTT
TRBJ1-2	TRBV27	TRBD1	NA	CASSPQGRVGYTF	TGTGCCAGCAGCCCACAGGGGAGGGTCGGCTACACCTTC
TRBJ1-1	TRBV5-4	TRBD1	few	CASSLAGTGITEAFF	TGTGCCAGCAGCTTGGCCGGGACAGGGATCACTGAAGCTTTCTTT
TRBJ1-1	TRBV7-9	NA	few	CASSLRVVGTEAFF	TGTGCCAGCAGCCTCAGGGTAGTCGGCACTGAAGCTTTCTTT
TRBJ2-3	TRBV10-3	NA	few	CAISDGEKFTQYF	TGTGCCATCAGTGACGGGGAGAAGTTTACGCAGTATTTT
TRBJ2-4	TRBV7-9	NA	NA	CASSLGGNIQYF	TGTGCCAGCAGCTTAGGGGGGAACATTCAGTACTTC
TRBJ2-3	TRBV5-8	NA	NA	CASSSNTDTQYF	TGTGCCAGCAGCTCCAACACAGATACGCAGTATTTT
TRBJ2-4	TRBV7-9	NA	many	CAGPGGLAKNIQYF	TGTGCCGGACCGGGCGGACTAGCCAAAAACATTCAGTACTTC
TRBJ1-1	TRBV7-2	NA	few	CASSLVAWDEAFF	TGTGCCAGCAGCTTAGTTGCGTGGGACGAAGCTTTCTTT
TRBJ1-2	TRBV19	TRBD1	NA	CASSTAGGAGNYGYTF	TGTGCCAGTAGTACCGCAGGGGGCGCGGGGAACTATGGCTACACCTTC
TRBJ1-3	TRBV28	TRBD1	NA	CASSPDRVPGNTIYF	TGTGCCAGCAGTCCCGACAGGGTCCCTGGAAACACCATATATTTT
TRBJ1-1	TRBV6-1	NA	NA	CASSEAGTGREAFF	TGTGCCAGCAGTGAAGCGGGTACAGGGAGAGAAGCTTTCTTT
TRBJ1-5	TRBV28	NA	NA	CASATFNQPQHF	TGTGCCAGCGCTACCTTCAATCAGCCCCAGCATTTT
TRBJ1-2	TRBV14	NA	NA	CASSPLFGMVGYTF	TGTGCCAGCAGCCCGCTGTTTGGAATGGTCGGCTACACCTTC
TRBJ1-2	TRBV29-1	NA	NA	CSVDGTPNYGYTF	TGCAGCGTCGACGGTACTCCTAACTATGGCTACACCTTC
TRBJ1-2	TRBV6-1	NA	once	CASSERQDYGYTF	TGTGCCAGCAGTGAGCGACAGGACTATGGCTACACCTTC
TRBJ2-3	TRBV27	NA	NA	CASSSLGAGAGDTQYF	TGTGCCAGCAGTTCCCTAGGGGCGGGGGCAGGAGATACGCAGTATTTT
TRBJ2-1	TRBV7-9	TRBD1	NA	CASRLQGTDNEQFF	TGTGCCAGCAGGTTACAGGGGACGGACAATGAGCAGTTCTTC
TRBJ1-1	TRBV9	NA	few	CASSDTGDTEAFF	TGTGCCAGCAGTGATACCGGGGACACTGAAGCTTTCTTT
TRBJ2-7	TRBV7-9	NA	NA	CASRRLPGTLGEQYF	TGTGCCAGCCGACGCCTTCCCGGGACTCTGGGAGAGCAGTACTTC
TRBJ1-3	TRBV15	NA	NA	CATSRDRESGNTIYF	TGTGCCACCAGCAGAGACAGGGAGAGTGGAAACACCATATATTTT
TRBJ2-7	TRBV28	NA	few	CASSTGGRNPYEQYF	TGTGCCAGCAGCACGGGTGGACGCAACCCCTACGAGCAGTACTTC
TRBJ1-5	TRBV10-2	NA	few	CASSPTRGQPQHF	TGCGCCAGCAGCCCCACTAGGGGTCAGCCCCAGCATTTT
TRBJ2-7	TRBV30	TRBD2	NA	CAWSLTGGVQYF	TGTGCCTGGAGCCTCACGGGGGGTGTGCAGTACTTC
TRBJ1-6	TRBV19	NA	few	CASSIDGNGGSPLHF	TGTGCCAGTAGTATAGATGGGAACGGCGGTTCACCCCTCCACTTT
TRBJ1-4	TRBV2	NA	few	CASTIGQGGEKLFF	TGTGCCAGCACGATCGGGCAGGGAGGTGAAAAACTGTTTTTT
TRBJ2-7	TRBV7-9	TRBD1	NA	CASSFTGGPYYEQYF	TGTGCCAGCAGCTTTACAGGGGGACCCTACTACGAGCAGTACTTC
TRBJ1-1	TRBV29-1	NA	few	CSVEQRLNTEAFF	TGCAGCGTTGAACAGAGGTTGAACACTGAAGCTTTCTTT
TRBJ1-2	TRBV7-8	NA	few	CASSFGVYGYTF	TGTGCCAGCAGCTTTGGGGTCTATGGCTACACCTTC
TRBJ1-2	TRBV5-6	NA	NA	CASRRDYGYTF	TGTGCCAGCCGCAGGGACTATGGCTACACCTTC
TRBJ2-6	TRBV28	NA	few	CASSSVVGGAYSGANVLTF	TGTGCCAGCAGTTCGGTAGTAGGCGGGGCCTACTCTGGGGCCAACGTCCTGACTTTC
TRBJ2-6	TRBV10-3	TRBD1	few	CAISPGQGYGGANVLTF	TGTGCCATCAGCCCGGGACAGGGGTATGGTGGGGCCAACGTCCTGACTTTC
TRBJ2-5	TRBV5-1	TRBD1	NA	CASSFDRVETQYF	TGCGCCAGCAGCTTCGACAGGGTAGAGACCCAGTACTTC
TRBJ2-4	TRBV6-5	NA	NA	CASSYRWAAGELQYF	TGTGCCAGCAGTTACAGGTGGGCCGCTGGGGAACTTCAGTACTTC
TRBJ2-3	TRBV2	NA	few	CASSGLVGTDTQYF	TGTGCCAGCAGTGGGTTAGTGGGCACAGATACGCAGTATTTT
TRBJ1-2	TRBV30	NA	few	CAWVWRANYGYTF	TGTGCCTGGGTCTGGAGGGCAAACTATGGCTACACCTTC
TRBJ2-1	TRBV29-1	NA	NA	CSVEKGTSYNEQFF	TGCAGCGTTGAAAAGGGGACCTCCTACAATGAGCAGTTCTTC
TRBJ1-3	TRBV25-1	NA	NA	CASSEGESTIYF	TGTGCCAGCAGTGAAGGGGAGAGCACCATATATTTT
TRBJ2-7	TRBV7-8	NA	NA	CASSFSTGTSYEQYF	TGTGCCAGCAGCTTTAGCACCGGGACCTCGTACGAGCAGTACTTC
TRBJ2-7	TRBV30	NA	few	CAWSVGTQTEQYF	TGTGCCTGGAGTGTGGGGACCCAGACAGAGCAGTACTTC
TRBJ1-2	TRBV7-3	NA	NA	CASSLSDLEGGYTF	TGTGCCAGCAGCTTAAGTGACCTTGAGGGGGGCTACACCTTC
TRBJ1-2	TRBV30	NA	few	CAWSAGTNYGYTF	TGTGCCTGGAGTGCCGGGACGAACTATGGCTACACCTTC
TRBJ2-2	TRBV9	NA	NA	CASSVRPTGELFF	TGTGCCAGCAGCGTAAGACCGACCGGGGAGCTGTTTTTT
TRBJ1-1	TRBV14	NA	NA	CASSFSRGDTEAFF	TGTGCCAGCAGTTTTTCGCGGGGAGACACTGAAGCTTTCTTT